The 19 T cell receptor beta chains given below trace back to one sample, sequenced in a study of blood T cell repertoires in COVID-19. Sequencing was performed with immunoSEQ multiplex PCR; in TCRdb, only in-frame clones are kept and a portion is missing. In the table there are 45,000 to 50,000 clones, around 85% of which are singletons. The sequencing input was peripheral blood. All receptors derive from a human donor in a cohort sampled during active COVID-19.

This chain connects TRBV7-2 to TRBJ2-1; 8 bases line up with TRBD2. Germline CDR1 SGHTA, CDR2 FQGNSA. After removal of 1 base from V and 7 bases from J, the junction contained 12 bases not matched to a gene. The CDR3 covers 17 residues. CDR3 sequence reads: CASSLVPLPAGENEQFF. The CDR3 DNA reads TGTGCCAGCAGCTTAGTGCCCCTTCCAGCGGGGGAAAATGAGCAGTTCTTC.

The chain recombines TRBV5-4 with TRBJ1-2, with TRBD1 matching over 7 bases. With V trimmed by 3 bases and J by 2 bases, 4 bases remained unmatched. Germline CDR1 reads SGHNT; CDR2 reads YYREEE (reference sequence). CDR3 size: 14 residues. CDR3 protein: CASSSGGRNYGYTF. The CDR3 bases are TGTGCCAGCAGCTCAGGGGGTAGGAACTATGGCTACACCTTC.

The V and J genes are TRBV19 and TRBJ2-3, with 10 bases aligning to TRBD2. This CDR3 region has 15 residues. Germline CDR1 LNHDA, CDR2 SQIVND (reference sequence). The V and J ends lost 5 bases and 2 bases, in that order; junction bases with no gene match: 4. The CDR3 protein is CASSRSGGDTDTQYF. CDR3 sequence (DNA): TGTGCCAGTAGTCGGAGCGGGGGGGACACAGATACGCAGTATTTT.

The genes are TRBV3-1 (or the pseudogene TRBV3-2) and TRBJ1-1, with D perhaps TRBD1 (5 bases). The germline CDR1 and CDR2 sequences are LGHDT and YNNKEL (reference sequence). The V and J ends lost 4 bases and 4 bases respectively, with 13 bases between them. The CDR3 contains 14 residues. The CDR3 loop is CASSRDSAATEAFF. The CDR3, as DNA: TGTGCCAGCAGCCGCGACAGCGCCGCCACTGAAGCTTTCTTT.

The V and J genes are TRBV3-1 (or the pseudogene TRBV3-2) and TRBJ2-3; 9 bases are a match to TRBD2. The CDR3 is 15 amino acids. Unmatched junction bases numbered 7, after V lost 9 bases and J lost 0 bases. Germline V gene sequence: CDR1 LGHDT, CDR2 YNNKEL (reference sequence). DNA for the CDR3: TGTGCCAGTAGCAAGCGGGGGGCTAGCACAGATACGCAGTATTTT. It specifies CASSKRGASTDTQYF.

The chain joins TRBV6-5 to TRBJ1-1; perhaps TRBD1 as D (5 bases). CDR3 size: 13 residues. The germline V gene encodes CDR1 MNHEY and CDR2 SVGAGI. The V gene lost 8 bases and the J gene lost 5 bases, with 15 bases spanning the gap. The CDR3 spells CASARGWITEAFF. DNA for the CDR3: TGTGCCAGCGCCCGGGGGTGGATTACTGAAGCTTTCTTT.

This clone was seen a single time. This chain joins TRBV5-1 and TRBJ2-3; 12 bases line up with TRBD2. The trim removed 4 bases at V and 5 bases at J, leaving 8 bases unmatched. This CDR3 spans 16 amino acids. The germline V gene has CDR1 SGHRS and CDR2 YFSETQ. CDR3 loop: CASSPPTSGGLDTQYF. In DNA form, the CDR3 reads TGCGCCAGCAGCCCCCCGACTAGCGGGGGCCTAGATACGCAGTATTTT.

Concerning this clone: Other DNA sequences from this sample encode an identical CDR3 as well. The chain joins TRBV18 to TRBJ1-1; D is perhaps TRBD1 (5 bases). The V gene's germline CDR1 is KGHSH and CDR2 LQKENI. This CDR3 spans 14 amino acids. Trimming removed 3 bases from V and 2 bases from J, with 10 bases in between. CDR3 protein: CASSPQGLNTEAFF. The CDR3 region has the DNA TGTGCCAGCTCACCCCAGGGTTTAAACACTGAAGCTTTCTTT.

In its sample, this clone was seen a few times. The genes are TRBV6-6 and TRBJ2-2; D ambiguous. There are 13 residues in the CDR3. Trimming took off 6 bases at V and 0 bases at J, with 5 bases between the two ends. Germline V gene lookup returns CDR1 MNHNY and CDR2 SVGAGI (reference sequence). The CDR3 DNA reads as TGTGCCAGCAGCCAGGCGAACACCGGGGAGCTGTTTTTT. Its protein product is CASSQANTGELFF.

The sample holds a few counts of this clone. This rearrangement joins TRBV13 to TRBJ1-3; D uncertain. Germline CDR1 and CDR2: PRHDT and FYEKMQ (reference sequence). V lost 2 bases and J lost 5, with 13 bases in between. The CDR3 extends over 15 amino acids. The CDR3 region has the DNA TGTGCCAGCAGCTTACCCCGTCCCGGGAGAAACACCATATATTTT. It translates to CASSLPRPGRNTIYF.

The chain has TRBV2 and TRBJ1-1; D is ambiguous. The CDR3 consists of 14 residues. Germline values: CDR1 SNHLY, CDR2 FYNNEI. V was pared by 5 bases and J by 1 base, with 11 bases between. CDR3 sequence: CASSRRPGNTEAFF. The CDR3 region has the DNA TGTGCCAGCAGTCGGAGGCCGGGGAACACTGAAGCTTTCTTT.

The V and J genes are TRBV30 and TRBJ1-1; 8 bases are shared with TRBD1. The germline CDR1 and CDR2 sequences are GTSNPN and SVGIG (reference sequence). V was clipped by 2 bases and J by 8 bases; unmatched bases: 7. This CDR3 comprises 13 residues. CDR3 sequence reads: CAWSQTQGAEAFF. Written as DNA, the CDR3 is TGTGCCTGGAGTCAGACTCAGGGGGCCGAAGCTTTCTTT.

The chain joins TRBV13 to TRBJ1-5; 7 bases fit TRBD1. Germline V gene lookup returns CDR1 PRHDT and CDR2 FYEKMQ (reference sequence). The CDR3 is 14 amino acids. V shed 5 bases and J 1 base; nucleotides not matched to a gene: 2. The CDR3 here is CASSMTGSNQPQHF. In nucleotides, the CDR3 is TGTGCCAGCAGCATGACAGGGAGCAATCAGCCCCAGCATTTT.

This rearrangement joins TRBV5-1 to TRBJ2-7; a possible D gene is TRBD1 (6 bases). V shed 5 bases and J shed 3 bases, with 18 bases lying between them. The CDR3 extends over 15 amino acids. Germline CDR1 reads SGHRS; CDR2 reads YFSETQ. The CDR3 sequence: CASRTGPDNRYEQYF. CDR3 nucleotides: TGCGCCAGCAGGACAGGTCCTGATAATCGCTACGAGCAGTACTTC.

This chain uses TRBV9 with TRBJ1-3, with TRBD1 matching 7 bases. Trimming took 3 bases from V and 0 from J; bases not matched to a gene: 6. CDR3 length equals 16 residues. CDR1 is SGDLS, CDR2 YYNGEE, per germline. In nucleotides, the CDR3 is TGTGCCAGCAGCGCAACGGACAGGACCTCTGGAAACACCATATATTTT. This translates into CASSATDRTSGNTIYF.

The rearrangement joins TRBV4-1 to TRBJ2-1, with TRBD1 as a possible D gene (6 bases). Trimming cost V 1 base and J 2 bases, with 12 bases left between them. Germline-derived CDR1 and CDR2 are MGHRA and YSYEKL. There are 16 residues in the CDR3. The CDR3 region has the DNA TGCGCCAGCAGCCAAGCGTTAAGGGGGACCTACAATGAGCAGTTCTTC. It translates to CASSQALRGTYNEQFF.

The chain uses TRBV21-1 and TRBJ1-5; the DNA was not compared with TRBD1, the D call given in the table. TRBV21-1 is a pseudogene segment. CDR3 length: 13 residues. Here the CDR3 DNA reads TGTGCCAGCATCAGGACAGAGCCTCAGCCCCAGCATTTT. This codes for CASIRTEPQPQHF.

This sequence joins TRBV7-3 and TRBJ2-3; D might be TRBD1 (6 bases). The length of the CDR3 is 13 residues. The ends were cut back, 5 bases at V and 3 bases at J, with 9 bases in the middle. Per the germline V gene, CDR1 is SGHTA and CDR2 is FQGTGA. DNA of the CDR3: TGTGCCAGCAGCCGGCAGGGGACAGATACGCAGTATTTT. Encoded protein: CASSRQGTDTQYF.

The chain uses TRBV6-5 and TRBJ2-1; D remains unclear. This CDR3 contains 14 residues. CDR1 and CDR2 from the germline V gene are MNHEY and SVGAGI. V lost 6 bases and J 13 bases, leaving 22 bases between the germline ends. CDR3: CASRQQTGFAPQFF. The DNA of the CDR3 is TGTGCCAGCAGACAACAGACCGGATTTGCGCCCCAGTTCTTC.